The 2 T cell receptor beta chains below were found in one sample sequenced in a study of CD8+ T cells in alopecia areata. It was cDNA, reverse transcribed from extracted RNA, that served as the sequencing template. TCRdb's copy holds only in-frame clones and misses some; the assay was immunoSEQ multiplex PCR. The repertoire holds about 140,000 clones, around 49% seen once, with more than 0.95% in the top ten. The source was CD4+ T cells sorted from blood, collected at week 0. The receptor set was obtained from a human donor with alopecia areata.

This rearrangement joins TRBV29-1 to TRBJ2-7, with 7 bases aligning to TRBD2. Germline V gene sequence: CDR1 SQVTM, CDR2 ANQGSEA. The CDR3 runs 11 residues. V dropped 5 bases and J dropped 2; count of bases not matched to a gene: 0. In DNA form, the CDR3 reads TGCAGCGTTAGCGGGACCTACGAGCAGTACTTC. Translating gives CSVSGTYEQYF.

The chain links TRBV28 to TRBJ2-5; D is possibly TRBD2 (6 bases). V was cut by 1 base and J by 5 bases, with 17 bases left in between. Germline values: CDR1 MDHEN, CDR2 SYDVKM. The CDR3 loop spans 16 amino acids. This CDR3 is CASSLSGLGVVETQYF. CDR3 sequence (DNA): TGTGCCAGCAGTTTATCGGGACTGGGAGTCGTGGAGACCCAGTACTTC.